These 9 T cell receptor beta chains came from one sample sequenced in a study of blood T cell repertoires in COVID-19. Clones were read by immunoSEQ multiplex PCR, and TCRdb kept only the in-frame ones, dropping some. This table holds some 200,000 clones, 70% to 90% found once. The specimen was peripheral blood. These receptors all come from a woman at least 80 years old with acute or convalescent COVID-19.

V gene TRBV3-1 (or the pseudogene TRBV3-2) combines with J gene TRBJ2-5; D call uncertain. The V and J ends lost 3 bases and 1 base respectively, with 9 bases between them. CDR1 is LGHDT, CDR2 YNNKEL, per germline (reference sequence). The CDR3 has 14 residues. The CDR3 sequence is CASSHSGPQETQYF. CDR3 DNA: TGTGCCAGCAGCCATTCAGGTCCCCAAGAGACCCAGTACTTC.

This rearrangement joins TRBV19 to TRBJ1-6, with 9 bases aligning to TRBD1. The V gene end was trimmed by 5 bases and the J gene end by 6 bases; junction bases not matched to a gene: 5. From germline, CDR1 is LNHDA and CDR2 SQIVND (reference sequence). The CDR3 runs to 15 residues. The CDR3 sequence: CASSLGTGSNSPLHF. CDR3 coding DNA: TGTGCCAGTAGTCTTGGGACAGGGAGTAATTCACCCCTCCACTTT.

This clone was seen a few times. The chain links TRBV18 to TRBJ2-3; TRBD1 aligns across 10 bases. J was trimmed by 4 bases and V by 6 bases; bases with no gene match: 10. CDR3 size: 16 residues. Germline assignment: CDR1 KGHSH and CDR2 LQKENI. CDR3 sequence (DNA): TGTGCCAGCTCGCCTCCGGGACAGGGGAGATCAGATACGCAGTATTTT. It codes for CASSPPGQGRSDTQYF.

The CDR3 sequence is CASSQAQGAVNTEAFF. The CDR3 DNA follows: TGCGCCAGCAGCCAAGCTCAGGGGGCCGTGAACACTGAAGCTTTCTTT. This sequence joins TRBV4-3 and TRBJ1-1, with 8 bases identical to TRBD1. The CDR3 is made up of 16 amino acids. The V gene end was trimmed by 1 base and the J gene end by 0 bases; junction bases not matched to a gene: 4. Germline CDR1 and CDR2: LGHNA and YSLEER.

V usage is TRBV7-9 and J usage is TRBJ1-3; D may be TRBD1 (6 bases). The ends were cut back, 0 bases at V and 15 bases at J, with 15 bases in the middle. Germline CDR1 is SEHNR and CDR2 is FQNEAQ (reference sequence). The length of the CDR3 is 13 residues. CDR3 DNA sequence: TGTGCCAGCAGCTTAGCCCACGCCACAGGGCCATATTTT. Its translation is CASSLAHATGPYF.

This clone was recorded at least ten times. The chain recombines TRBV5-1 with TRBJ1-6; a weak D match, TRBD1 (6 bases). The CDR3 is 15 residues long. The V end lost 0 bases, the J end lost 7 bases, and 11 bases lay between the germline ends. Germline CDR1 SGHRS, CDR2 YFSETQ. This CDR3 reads CASSLGQDPNSPLHF. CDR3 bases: TGCGCCAGCAGCTTGGGACAGGACCCCAATTCACCCCTCCACTTT.

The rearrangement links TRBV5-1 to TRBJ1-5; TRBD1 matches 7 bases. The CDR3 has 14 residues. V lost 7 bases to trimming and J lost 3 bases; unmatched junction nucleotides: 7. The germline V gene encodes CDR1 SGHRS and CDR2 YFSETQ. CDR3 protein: CASSTGIDNQPQHF. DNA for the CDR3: TGCGCCAGCTCGACAGGGATTGACAATCAGCCCCAGCATTTT.

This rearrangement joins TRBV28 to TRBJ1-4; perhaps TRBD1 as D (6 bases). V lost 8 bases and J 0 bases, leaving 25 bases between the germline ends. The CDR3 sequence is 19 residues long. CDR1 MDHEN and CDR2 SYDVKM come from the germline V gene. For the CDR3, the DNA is TGTGCCAGCGCCCGACAAGGGGGACGCACTTCTGCAACTAATGAAAAACTGTTTTTT. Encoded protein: CASARQGGRTSATNEKLFF.

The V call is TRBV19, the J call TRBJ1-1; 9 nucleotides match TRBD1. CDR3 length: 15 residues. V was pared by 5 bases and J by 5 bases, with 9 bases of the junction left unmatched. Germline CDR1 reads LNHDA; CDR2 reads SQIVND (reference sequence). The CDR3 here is CASSPTGGSGTEAFF. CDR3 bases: TGTGCCAGTAGTCCAACAGGGGGCTCGGGGACTGAAGCTTTCTTT. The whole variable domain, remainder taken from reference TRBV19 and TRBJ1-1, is DGGITQSPKYLFRKEGQNVTLSCEQNLNHDAMYWYRQDPGQGLRLIYYSQIVNDFQKGDIAEGYSVSREKKESFPLTVTSAQKNPTAFYLCASSPTGGSGTEAFFGQGTRLTVV.